The TCR beta chain described here comes from a study of OX40 agonist ivuxolimab in advanced cancers. Sequenced by immunoSEQ multiplex PCR; TCRdb stores in-frame clones only, minus some. The sample contains tens of thousands of clones, 91% of which appear only once. The V gene end was trimmed by 6 bases and the J gene end by 6 bases; junction bases not matched to a gene: 6. The CDR3 consists of 14 residues. Germline loops: CDR1 SGHRS, CDR2 YFSETQ. This sequence joins TRBV5-1 and TRBJ2-3, with TRBD1 matching 11 bases. Material: CD4+ or CD8+ T cells sorted from blood, obtained in a trial of the OX40 agonist ivuxolimab. The sequence came from an adult with an advanced solid tumor such as melanoma, head and neck, liver or kidney cancer. The CDR3 bases are TGCGCCAGCAACCTGGACAGGGGGCCCGATACGCAGTATTTT. Amino acids: CASNLDRGPDTQYF.